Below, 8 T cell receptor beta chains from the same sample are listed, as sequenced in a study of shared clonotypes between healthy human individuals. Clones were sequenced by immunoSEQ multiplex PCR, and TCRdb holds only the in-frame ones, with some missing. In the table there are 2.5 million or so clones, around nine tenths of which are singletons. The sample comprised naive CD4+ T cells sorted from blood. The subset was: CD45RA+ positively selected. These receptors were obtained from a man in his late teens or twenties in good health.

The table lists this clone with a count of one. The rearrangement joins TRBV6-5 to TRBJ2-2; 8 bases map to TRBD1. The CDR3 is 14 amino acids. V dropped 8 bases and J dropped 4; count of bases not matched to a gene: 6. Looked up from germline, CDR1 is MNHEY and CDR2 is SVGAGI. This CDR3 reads CASSRGLITGELFF. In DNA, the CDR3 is TGTGCCAGCTCCAGGGGGCTGATCACCGGGGAGCTGTTTTTT.

CDR3 nucleotides: TGCGCCAGCAGCCAACCCGGCAGGGGGAACACCGGGGAGCTGTTTTTT. Its translation is CASSQPGRGNTGELFF. V gene TRBV4-1 combines with J gene TRBJ2-2; D may be TRBD1 (6 bases). Trimming pared 2 bases from V and 1 base from J, leaving 11 bases between. Germline V gene data show CDR1 as MGHRA and CDR2 as YSYEKL. This CDR3 contains 16 residues.

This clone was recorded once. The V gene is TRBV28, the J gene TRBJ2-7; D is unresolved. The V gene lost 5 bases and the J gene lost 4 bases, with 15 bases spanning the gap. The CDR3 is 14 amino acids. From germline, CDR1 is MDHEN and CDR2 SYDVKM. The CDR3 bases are TGTGCCAGCAGTCGGCCGCGATCTGGATACGAGCAGTACTTC. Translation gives CASSRPRSGYEQYF.

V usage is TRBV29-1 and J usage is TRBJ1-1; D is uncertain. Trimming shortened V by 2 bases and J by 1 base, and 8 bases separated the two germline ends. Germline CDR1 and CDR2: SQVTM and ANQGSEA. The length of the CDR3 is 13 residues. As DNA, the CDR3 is TGCAGCGTTGAACTGGGCGGGAACACTGAAGCTTTCTTT. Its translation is CSVELGGNTEAFF.

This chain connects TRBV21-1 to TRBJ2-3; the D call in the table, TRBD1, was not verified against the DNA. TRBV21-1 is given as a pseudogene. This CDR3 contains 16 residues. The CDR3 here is CASSFFKGQGTDTQYF. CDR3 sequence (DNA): TGTGCCAGCAGCTTTTTTAAAGGACAGGGTACCGATACGCAGTATTTT.

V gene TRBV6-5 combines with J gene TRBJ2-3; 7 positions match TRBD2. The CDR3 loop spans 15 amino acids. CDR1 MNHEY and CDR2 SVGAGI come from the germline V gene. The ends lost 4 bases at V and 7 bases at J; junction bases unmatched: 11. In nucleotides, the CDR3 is TGTGCCAGCAGTTCTTCTCCGGGGGGTAGAAATACGCAGTATTTT. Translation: CASSSSPGGRNTQYF.

CDR3 sequence (DNA): TGTGCCAGCAGCTTGGAAGGGGCTCTCGGTACTGAAGCTTTCTTT. It is translated as CASSLEGALGTEAFF. This chain uses TRBV5-4 with TRBJ1-1; D may be TRBD1 (5 bases). Trimming removed 0 bases at V and 5 bases at J, with 14 bases between. CDR3 length: 15 amino acids. CDR1 and CDR2 (germline): SGHNT, YYREEE (reference sequence).

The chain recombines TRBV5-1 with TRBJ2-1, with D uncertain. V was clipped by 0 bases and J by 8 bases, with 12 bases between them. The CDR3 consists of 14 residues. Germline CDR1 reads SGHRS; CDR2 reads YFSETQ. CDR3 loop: CASSLAQVGYEQFF. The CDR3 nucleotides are TGCGCCAGCAGCTTGGCCCAGGTCGGGTATGAGCAGTTCTTC.